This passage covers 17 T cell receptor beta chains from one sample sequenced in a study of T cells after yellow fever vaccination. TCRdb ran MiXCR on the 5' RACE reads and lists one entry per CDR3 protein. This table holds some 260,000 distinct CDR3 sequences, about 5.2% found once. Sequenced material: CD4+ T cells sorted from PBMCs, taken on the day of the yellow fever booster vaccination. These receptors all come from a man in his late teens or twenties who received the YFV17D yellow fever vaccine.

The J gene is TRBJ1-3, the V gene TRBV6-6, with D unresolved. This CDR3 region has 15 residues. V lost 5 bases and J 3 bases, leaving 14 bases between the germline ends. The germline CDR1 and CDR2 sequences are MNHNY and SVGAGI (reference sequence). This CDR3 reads CASSLRPSGGNTIYF. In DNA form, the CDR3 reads TGTGCCAGCAGTCTCCGGCCTTCTGGTGGAAACACCATATATTTT.

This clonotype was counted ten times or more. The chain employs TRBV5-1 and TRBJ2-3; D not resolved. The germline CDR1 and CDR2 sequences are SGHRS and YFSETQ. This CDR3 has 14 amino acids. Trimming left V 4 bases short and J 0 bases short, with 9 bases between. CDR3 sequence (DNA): TGCGCCAGCAGCCGAGACCCTAGCACAGATACGCAGTATTTT. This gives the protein CASSRDPSTDTQYF.

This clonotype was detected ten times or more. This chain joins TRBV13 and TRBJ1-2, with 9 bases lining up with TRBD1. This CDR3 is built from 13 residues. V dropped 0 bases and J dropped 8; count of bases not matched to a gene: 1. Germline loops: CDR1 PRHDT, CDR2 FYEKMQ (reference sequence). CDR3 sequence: CASSLGQGAGYTF. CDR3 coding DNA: TGTGCCAGCAGCTTAGGACAGGGGGCCGGCTACACCTTC.

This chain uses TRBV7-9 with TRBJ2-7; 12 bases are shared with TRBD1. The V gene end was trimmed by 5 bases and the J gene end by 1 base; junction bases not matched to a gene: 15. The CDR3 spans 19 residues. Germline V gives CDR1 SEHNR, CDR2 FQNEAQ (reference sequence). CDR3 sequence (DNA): TGTGCCAGCAGCCCGTTTAGGGACAGGGGGCCGGTCCGTTCCTACGAGCAGTACTTC. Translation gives CASSPFRDRGPVRSYEQYF.

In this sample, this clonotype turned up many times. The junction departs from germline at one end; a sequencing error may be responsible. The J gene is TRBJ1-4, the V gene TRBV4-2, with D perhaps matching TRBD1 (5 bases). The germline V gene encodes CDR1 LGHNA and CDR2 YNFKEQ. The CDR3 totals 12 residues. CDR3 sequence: CASCQGGEKLFF. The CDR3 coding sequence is TGTGCCAGCTGCCAGGGAGGTGAAAAACTGTTTTTT.

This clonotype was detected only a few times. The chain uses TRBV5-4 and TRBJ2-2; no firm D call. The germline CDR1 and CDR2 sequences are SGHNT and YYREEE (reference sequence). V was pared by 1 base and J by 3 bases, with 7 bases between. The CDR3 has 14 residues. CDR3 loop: CASSLRQDTGELFF. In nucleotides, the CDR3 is TGTGCCAGCAGCTTGAGACAAGACACCGGGGAGCTGTTTTTT.

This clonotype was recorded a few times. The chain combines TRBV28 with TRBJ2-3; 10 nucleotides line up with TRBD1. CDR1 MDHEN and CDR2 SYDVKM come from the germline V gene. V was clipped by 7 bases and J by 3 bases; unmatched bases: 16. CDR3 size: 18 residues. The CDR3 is CASKSLPVDRGQTDTQYF. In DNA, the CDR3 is TGTGCCAGCAAGTCCCTACCCGTCGACAGGGGGCAAACAGATACGCAGTATTTT.

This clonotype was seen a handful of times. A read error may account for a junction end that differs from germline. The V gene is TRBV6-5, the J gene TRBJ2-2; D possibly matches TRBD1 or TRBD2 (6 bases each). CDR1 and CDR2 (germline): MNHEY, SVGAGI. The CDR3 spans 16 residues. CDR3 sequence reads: CASTPGDFKNAGELFF. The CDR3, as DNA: TGTGCCAGCACCCCAGGGGACTTTAAGAACGCCGGGGAGCTGTTTTTT.

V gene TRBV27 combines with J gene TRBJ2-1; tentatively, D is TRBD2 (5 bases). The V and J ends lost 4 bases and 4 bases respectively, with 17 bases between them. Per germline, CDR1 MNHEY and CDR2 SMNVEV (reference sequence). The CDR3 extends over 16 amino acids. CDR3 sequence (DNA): TGTGCCAGCAGTTCCATTACCAGCGGACCATACAATGAGCAGTTCTTC. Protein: CASSSITSGPYNEQFF.

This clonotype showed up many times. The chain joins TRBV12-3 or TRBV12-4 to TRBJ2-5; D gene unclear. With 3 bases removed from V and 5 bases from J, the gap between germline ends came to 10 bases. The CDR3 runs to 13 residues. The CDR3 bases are TGTGCCAGCAGTTTTCTTATCAAGGAGACCCAGTACTTC. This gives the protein CASSFLIKETQYF.

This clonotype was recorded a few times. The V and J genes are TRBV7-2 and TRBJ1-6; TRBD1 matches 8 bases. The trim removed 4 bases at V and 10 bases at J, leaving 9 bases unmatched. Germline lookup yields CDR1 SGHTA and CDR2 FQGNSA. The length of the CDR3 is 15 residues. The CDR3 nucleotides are TGTGCCAGCAGCTACTACACAGGGGGACGATCACCCCTCCACTTT. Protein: CASSYYTGGRSPLHF.

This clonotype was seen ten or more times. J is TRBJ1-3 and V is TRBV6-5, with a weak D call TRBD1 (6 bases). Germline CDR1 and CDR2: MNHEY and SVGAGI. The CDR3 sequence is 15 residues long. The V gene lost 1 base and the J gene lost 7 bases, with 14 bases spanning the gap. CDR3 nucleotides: TGTGCCAGCAGTTACTGGGGCAAAGGGGGTAACACCATATATTTT. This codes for CASSYWGKGGNTIYF.

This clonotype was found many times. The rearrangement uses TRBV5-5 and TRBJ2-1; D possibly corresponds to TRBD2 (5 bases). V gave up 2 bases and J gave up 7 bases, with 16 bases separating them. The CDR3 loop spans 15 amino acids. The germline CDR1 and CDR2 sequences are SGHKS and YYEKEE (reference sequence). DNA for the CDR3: TGTGCCAGCAGCTTCGGACTTATCGAAATTAATGAGCAGTTCTTC. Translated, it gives CASSFGLIEINEQFF.

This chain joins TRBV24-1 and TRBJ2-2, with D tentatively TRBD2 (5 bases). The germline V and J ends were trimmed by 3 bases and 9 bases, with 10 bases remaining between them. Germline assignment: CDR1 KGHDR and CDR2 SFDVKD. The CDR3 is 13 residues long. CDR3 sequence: CATSDSGRRELFF. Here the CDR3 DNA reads TGTGCCACCAGTGATAGCGGTCGCCGGGAGCTGTTTTTT.

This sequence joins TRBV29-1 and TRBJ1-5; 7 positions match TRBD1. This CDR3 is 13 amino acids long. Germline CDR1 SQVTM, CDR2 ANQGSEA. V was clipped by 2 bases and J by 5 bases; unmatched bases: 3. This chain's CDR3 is CSVETGVHQPQHF. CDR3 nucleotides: TGCAGCGTTGAAACAGGGGTCCATCAGCCCCAGCATTTT. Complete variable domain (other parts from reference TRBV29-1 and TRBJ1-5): SAVISQKPSRDICQRGTSLTIQCQVDSQVTMMFWYRQQPGQSLTLIATANQGSEATYESGFVIDKFPISRPNLTFSTLTVSNMSPEDSSIYLCSVETGVHQPQHFGDGTRLSIL.

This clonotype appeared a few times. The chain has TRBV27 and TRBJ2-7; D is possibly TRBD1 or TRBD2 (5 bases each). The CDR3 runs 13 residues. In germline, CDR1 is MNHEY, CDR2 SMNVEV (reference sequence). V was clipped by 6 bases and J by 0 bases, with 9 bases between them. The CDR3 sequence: CASSWGTSYEQYF. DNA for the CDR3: TGTGCCAGCAGCTGGGGGACCTCCTACGAGCAGTACTTC.

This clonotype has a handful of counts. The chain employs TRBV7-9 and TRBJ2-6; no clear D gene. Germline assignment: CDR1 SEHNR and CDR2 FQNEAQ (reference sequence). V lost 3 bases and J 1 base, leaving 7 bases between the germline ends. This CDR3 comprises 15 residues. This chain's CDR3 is CASSFWGSGANVLTF. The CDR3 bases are TGTGCCAGCAGCTTTTGGGGTTCTGGGGCCAACGTCCTGACTTTC.